The 8 T cell receptor beta chains reported below all come from one sample, sequenced in a study of post-analysis software for immune sequencing data. Broader study findings: TRBV5-6, TRBV5-1 and TRBV20-1 were among four to six TRBV segments more frequent in patients than controls.

Their antigen targets remain unknown. Unique molecular identifiers had been added to the TCR beta cDNA libraries. From the PCR reads, TCRdb called clonotypes with MiXCR, one entry per CDR3 protein. The sample shows about 560,000 distinct CDR3 sequences, 44% of them seen only once. Sequencing input: blood. Receptor source: a girl aged 5 to 17 with multiple sclerosis.

V usage is TRBV4-2 and J usage is TRBJ2-5; TRBD2 matches 9 bases. Germline CDR1 LGHNA, CDR2 YNFKEQ. The trim removed 4 bases at V and 5 bases at J, leaving 8 bases unmatched. This CDR3 spans 15 amino acids. The CDR3 loop reads CASSPTASGGETQYF. The CDR3 DNA reads TGTGCCAGCAGCCCAACGGCCAGCGGGGGGGAGACCCAGTACTTC.

This sequence joins TRBV6-2 or TRBV6-3 and TRBJ2-7, with D tentatively TRBD1 (6 bases). Germline values: CDR1 MNHEY, CDR2 SVGEGT. The V end was cut by 5 bases, the J end by 3 bases, with 17 bases between. The CDR3 extends over 15 amino acids. DNA of the CDR3: TGTGCCAGCAGTGATGGGCAGGGGCTATTCTACGAGCAGTACTTC. Residues: CASSDGQGLFYEQYF.

V usage is TRBV7-2 and J usage is TRBJ2-4; D may be TRBD1 (7 bases). The CDR3 has 18 amino acids. Per germline, CDR1 SGHTA and CDR2 FQGNSA. Trimming took off 4 bases at V and 0 bases at J, with 19 bases between the two ends. CDR3 nucleotides: TGTGCCAGCAGCTATCCTAAAACAGGGGACTTAGCCAAAAACATTCAGTACTTC. It is translated as CASSYPKTGDLAKNIQYF.

This clonotype has just one count. The chain uses TRBV30 and TRBJ2-5; 13 nucleotides match TRBD2. Trimming cost V 1 base and J 5 bases; bases outside gene matches: 7. Germline V gene sequence: CDR1 GTSNPN, CDR2 SVGIG (reference sequence). The CDR3 extends over 16 amino acids. The CDR3 DNA follows: TGTGCCTGGAGTGCAGGACTAGCGGGGGCGGGGGAGACCCAGTACTTC. This gives the protein CAWSAGLAGAGETQYF.

This clonotype was seen many times. The chain employs TRBV12-3 or TRBV12-4 and TRBJ2-6; D is undetermined. Between the trimmed V and J ends, which lost 0 bases and 2 bases, there was a span of 5 bases. The CDR3 runs 15 residues. In DNA, the CDR3 is TGTGCCAGCAGTTTAGCGGGCCCTGGGGCCAACGTCCTGACTTTC. Translating it yields CASSLAGPGANVLTF.

The chain has TRBV2 and TRBJ2-1, with 8 bases matching TRBD2. This CDR3 has 19 amino acids. CDR1 SNHLY and CDR2 FYNNEI come from the germline V gene. With V trimmed by 1 base and J by 0 bases, 11 bases remained unmatched. The CDR3 loop is CASSEVPSGSRSSYNEQFF. The CDR3 DNA is TGTGCCAGCAGTGAAGTCCCCAGCGGGAGTCGGAGCTCCTACAATGAGCAGTTCTTC.

The sample holds a few counts of this clonotype. The chain joins TRBV5-1 to TRBJ2-1; D is perhaps TRBD2 (5 bases). CDR3 length: 13 residues. Germline assignment: CDR1 SGHRS and CDR2 YFSETQ. Between the trimmed V and J ends, which lost 0 bases and 10 bases, there was a span of 11 bases. The CDR3 loop reads CASSLGGVAEQFF. The DNA of the CDR3 is TGCGCCAGCAGCTTGGGGGGAGTGGCCGAGCAGTTCTTC.

The chain joins TRBV28 to TRBJ2-1; no definite D call. This CDR3 comprises 17 residues. CDR1 and CDR2 from the germline V gene are MDHEN and SYDVKM. V shed 7 bases and J shed 0 bases, with 19 bases lying between them. The CDR3 reads CASIQSHGLSSYNEQFF. The CDR3 nucleotides read TGTGCCAGCATCCAATCCCACGGCCTTAGCTCCTACAATGAGCAGTTCTTC.